This T cell receptor beta chain was obtained from a study of response to subunit inactivated influenza vaccine. TCRdb re-called the RT-PCR reads through MiXCR, storing one row per CDR3 protein. The sample holds 450,000 to 600,000 distinct CDR3 sequences, approximately 15% seen once. Study observations and caveats: Authors suggested that a seasonal influenza vaccination recruits few new T cells each time.

Germline lookup yields CDR1 MNHEY and CDR2 SVGAGI. The CDR3 has 15 amino acids. Trimming took 2 bases from V and 3 from J; bases not matched to a gene: 3. Comment on this clonotype: Antigen unknown.

The rearrangement links TRBV6-5 to TRBJ2-4; 8 bases line up with TRBD2. Specimen: CD4+ T cells sorted from PBMCs, collected around 25 months after vaccination. This TCR was recovered from a man between 50 and 69 years old who received an inactivated influenza vaccine. CDR3 loop: CASSYGTRNKNIQYF. DNA for the CDR3: TGTGCCAGCAGTTACGGGACTAGAAACAAAAACATTCAGTACTTC.